This is a list of T cell receptor beta chains from one sample in a study of blood T cell repertoires in COVID-19. Here immunoSEQ multiplex PCR was the method, and the copy in TCRdb shows in-frame clones only, minus some. The sample has 110,000 to 150,000 clones; 75% to 85% are singletons. The material sequenced was peripheral blood. Receptors originate from a man in his sixties with acute or convalescent COVID-19. CDR3s include the opening cysteine and the closing phenylalanine or tryptophan. The order of the fields is clone size, J gene, V gene, D gene, CDR3 protein, CDR3 DNA. The D gene is left open where the match is weak. Clone size, where shown, is once, few, many, or a class for clones that have expanded.

. TRBJ1-6 TRBV27 TRBD1 CASSPPTGDAAPLHF TGTGCCAGCAGTCCCCCGACAGGGGACGCGGCACCCCTCCACTTT
. TRBJ2-1 TRBV19 . CASSITAEVYNEQFF TGTGCCAGTAGTATAACAGCGGAGGTCTACAATGAGCAGTTCTTC
once TRBJ2-1 TRBV27 TRBD2 CASSIFRLAGAFSYNEQFF TGTGCCAGCAGTATCTTCAGACTAGCGGGAGCGTTCTCCTACAATGAGCAGTTCTTC
. TRBJ2-4 TRBV27 . CASSPQGRALPNIQYF TGTGCCAGCAGCCCTCAGGGCAGGGCCCTCCCAAACATTCAGTACTTC
. TRBJ2-3 TRBV18 . CASSPNRGTSSTDTQYF TGTGCCAGCTCACCCAACCGGGGAACTAGCAGTACAGATACGCAGTATTTT
. TRBJ2-4 TRBV7-8 TRBD1 CATNDPGGGNIQYF TGTGCCACCAACGACCCAGGGGGCGGAAACATTCAGTACTTC
. TRBJ2-3 TRBV6-4 TRBD2 CASSLSGSRTDTQYF TGTGCCAGCTCCCTAAGCGGGAGTAGGACAGATACGCAGTATTTT
. TRBJ1-2 TRBV7-8 TRBD1 CASSQGLTGYGYTF TGTGCCAGCAGCCAGGGGTTGACAGGGTATGGCTACACCTTC
few TRBJ2-1 TRBV9 TRBD2 CASNPGLAGVLGNEQFF TGTGCCAGCAACCCGGGACTAGCGGGAGTCCTTGGCAATGAGCAGTTCTTC
once TRBJ1-6 TRBV28 . CASSSEHYNSPLHF TGTGCCAGCAGTTCCGAACATTATAATTCACCCCTCCACTTT
. TRBJ2-7 TRBV5-1 . CASRDTSSYEQYF TGCGCCAGCAGAGACACGAGCTCCTACGAGCAGTACTTC
. TRBJ2-5 TRBV10-1 TRBD2 CASSPGTSDRETQYF TGCGCCAGCAGCCCCGGGACTAGCGATAGGGAGACCCAGTACTTC
. TRBJ2-7 TRBV2 TRBD2 CASSVVAGGHEQYF TGTGCCAGCAGTGTAGTAGCGGGAGGGCACGAGCAGTACTTC
. TRBJ2-2 TRBV5-1 TRBD1 CASSFQQGSGELFF TGCGCCAGCAGCTTTCAACAGGGGAGCGGGGAGCTGTTTTTT
. TRBJ2-2 TRBV7-3 . CASSLGRDSPGELFF TGTGCCAGCAGCTTAGGTCGGGACTCCCCCGGGGAGCTGTTTTTT
. TRBJ2-1 TRBV7-2 TRBD2 CASSVTSGAYNEQFF TGTGCCAGCAGTGTGACTAGCGGGGCCTACAATGAGCAGTTCTTC
. TRBJ2-6 TRBV30 . CAWSVSGSGANVLTF TGTGCCTGGAGTGTATCGGGCTCTGGGGCCAACGTCCTGACTTTC
. TRBJ2-7 TRBV28 . CASSLVGVGEQYF TGTGCCAGCAGTTTGGTCGGGGTCGGGGAGCAGTACTTC
. TRBJ1-4 TRBV28 . CASTLGGGTEKLFF TGTGCCAGCACCCTAGGGGGAGGGACTGAAAAACTGTTTTTT
. TRBJ1-5 TRBV28 . CASSLYRADQPQHF TGTGCCAGCAGTTTATACAGGGCAGATCAGCCCCAGCATTTT
. TRBJ2-7 TRBV7-8 . CASSLVGGEMGYEQYF TGTGCCAGCAGCTTAGTGGGGGGAGAGATGGGCTACGAGCAGTACTTC
once TRBJ2-5 TRBV11-2 . CASSLEYQETQYF TGTGCCAGCAGCTTAGAATATCAAGAGACCCAGTACTTC
. TRBJ2-1 TRBV5-1 . CASSSDGTRYNEQFF TGCGCCAGCAGCTCCGACGGGACTCGCTACAATGAGCAGTTCTTC
. TRBJ1-1 TRBV5-1 TRBD1 CASSQGQGPGTEAFF TGCGCCAGCAGCCAAGGACAGGGTCCGGGCACTGAAGCTTTCTTT
. TRBJ1-2 TRBV19 . CASSMEAGVYGYTF TGTGCCAGTAGTATGGAGGCAGGGGTTTATGGCTACACCTTC
once TRBJ1-1 TRBV25-1 . CASSESPQRTEAFF TGTGCCAGCAGTGAATCGCCTCAGCGGACTGAAGCTTTCTTT
few TRBJ2-5 TRBV5-5 . CASIPVGGGGTQYF TGTGCCAGCATCCCTGTAGGGGGGGGCGGGACCCAGTACTTC
. TRBJ2-1 TRBV18 . CASSPTPQAEQFF TGTGCCAGCTCACCAACCCCTCAGGCTGAGCAGTTCTTC
. TRBJ2-7 TRBV7-2 TRBD2 CASSSTSGRSYEQYF TGTGCCAGCAGCTCCACTAGCGGGAGGTCCTACGAGCAGTACTTC
. TRBJ2-7 TRBV11-2 TRBD1 CASSSGQGSGHEQYF TGTGCCAGCAGCTCCGGACAGGGTAGTGGCCACGAGCAGTACTTC
. TRBJ1-4 TRBV7-6 . CASSLIGQGGNEKLFF TGTGCCAGCAGCTTAATCGGGCAGGGAGGCAATGAAAAACTGTTTTTT
. TRBJ1-2 TRBV5-4 TRBD1 CASSFSGGGYTF TGTGCCAGCAGCTTTTCAGGGGGCGGCTACACCTTC
many TRBJ2-7 TRBV6-4 TRBD1 CASTRGDRESEQYF TGTGCCAGCACCCGAGGGGACAGGGAGTCCGAGCAGTACTTC
. TRBJ2-3 TRBV24-1 . CATSRSQGTPDTQYF TGTGCCACCAGTCGATCGCAGGGGACCCCAGATACGCAGTATTTT